Presented here are 20 T cell receptor beta chains from one specimen sequenced in a study of shared clonotypes between healthy human individuals. Data came from immunoSEQ multiplex PCR; TCRdb stores just in-frame clones and leaves some out. The sample carries some 96,000 clones, around 43% recorded once. Sequencing input: PBMCs. These receptors all stem from a woman between 40 and 50 years old in good health. Some clones in this sample may be carry-over from other donors' samples.

This clone was recorded a few times. The rearrangement links TRBV5-8 to TRBJ2-3; 16 bases line up with TRBD2. The V and J ends lost 5 bases and 1 base, in that order; junction bases with no gene match: 10. The CDR3 runs 19 residues. Germline CDR1 SGHTS, CDR2 YDEGEE. The CDR3: CASRIPGTSGRGGTDTQYF. The DNA for the CDR3 is TGTGCCAGCAGAATCCCCGGGACTAGCGGGAGGGGCGGCACAGATACGCAGTATTTT.

In this sample, this clone turned up once. This likely stems from a read error, as it lies one base from a far larger clone. The sample holds other DNA sequences that translate to the same CDR3. The V and J genes are TRBV28 and TRBJ2-5, with 9 bases matching TRBD1. The DNA end is more similar to TRBJ2-7, so the J call may be wrong. CDR3 size: 16 residues. The V gene's germline CDR1 is MDHEN and CDR2 SYDVKM. CDR3 region: CASSLAPGTGLVEQYF. CDR3 DNA: TGTGCCAGCAGTTTGGCTCCCGGGACAGGGCTCGTCGAGCAGTACTTC.

This rearrangement joins TRBV6-5 to TRBJ2-1; perhaps TRBD2 as D (5 bases). Trimming pared 4 bases from V and 0 bases from J, leaving 10 bases between. The germline V gene has CDR1 MNHEY and CDR2 SVGAGI. CDR3 length: 15 residues. The CDR3 DNA reads as TGTGCCAGCAGTTTCACGGGATCCTCCTACAATGAGCAGTTCTTC. Amino acids: CASSFTGSSYNEQFF.

The chain is built from TRBV7-2 and TRBJ2-4, with unresolved D. CDR3 length: 14 residues. V lost 3 bases and J 5 bases, leaving 11 bases between the germline ends. The germline V gene has CDR1 SGHTA and CDR2 FQGNSA. For the CDR3, the DNA is TGTGCCAGCAGCTTCTCAGGTTTCGAAAACATTCAGTACTTC. Translated: CASSFSGFENIQYF.

V and J are TRBV30 and TRBJ1-2, with D possibly matching TRBD1 (6 bases). The CDR3 is 13 residues long. The germline V gene encodes CDR1 GTSNPN and CDR2 SVGIG (reference sequence). The V end was cut by 2 bases, the J end by 7 bases, with 14 bases between. In DNA form, the CDR3 reads TGTGCCTGGAGTAGCGCAGGGGAGGGTGGCTACACCTTC. Its translation: CAWSSAGEGGYTF. The entire variable domain, with the rest obtained from reference TRBV30 and TRBJ1-2, is as follows: SQTIHQWPATLVQPVGSPLSLECTVEGTSNPNLYWYRQAAGRGLQLLFYSVGIGQISSEVPQNLSASRPQDRQFILSSKKLLLSDSGFYLCAWSSAGEGGYTFGSGTRLTVV.

The table lists this clone with a few counts. This chain links TRBV5-4 with TRBJ1-5, with 7 bases lining up with TRBD1. This CDR3 is built from 14 residues. The V and J ends lost 4 bases and 7 bases, in that order; junction bases with no gene match: 8. Germline CDR1 reads SGHNT; CDR2 reads YYREEE (reference sequence). In nucleotides, the CDR3 is TGTGCCAGCAGCCAGGACAGGACGAAACAGCCCCAGCATTTT. This codes for CASSQDRTKQPQHF.

This clone appeared many times. V gene TRBV27 combines with J gene TRBJ2-1; 12 nucleotides agree with TRBD2. The CDR3 is 20 residues long. V was pared by 0 bases and J by 5 bases, with 14 bases of the junction left unmatched. The germline CDR1 and CDR2 sequences are MNHEY and SMNVEV (reference sequence). The CDR3 nucleotides read TGTGCCAGCAGTTTATCCCCCGGCCTAGCGGGAGGGAGGAAAGACAATGAGCAGTTCTTC. Protein: CASSLSPGLAGGRKDNEQFF.

This clone occurred a few times. The rearrangement uses TRBV18 and TRBJ2-5; possibly TRBD2 for D (6 bases). CDR3 length equals 13 residues. V was shortened by 4 bases and J by 1 base, with 7 bases between the two germline ends. Germline lookup yields CDR1 KGHSH and CDR2 LQKENI. The CDR3: CASSLGGQETQYF. The CDR3 nucleotides are TGTGCCAGCTCACTGGGGGGCCAAGAGACCCAGTACTTC.

A note on this clone: This may arise from a read error, as a much more abundant clone is one base away. The chain combines TRBV7-8 with TRBJ2-1, with a possible D match to TRBD2 (6 bases). The germline gives CDR1 SGHVS, CDR2 FQNEAQ. This CDR3 region has 14 residues. Here the CDR3 DNA reads TGTGCCAGCAGCTTAGGGTGGTCGGGAGATGAGCGGTTCTTC. This codes for CASSLGWSGDERFF. Variable domain in full (rest from reference TRBV7-8 and TRBJ2-1): GAGVSQSPRYKVAKRGQDVALRCDPISGHVSLFWYQQALGQGPEFLTYFQNEAQLDKSGLPSDRFFAERPEGSVSTLKIQRTQQEDSAVYLCASSLGWSGDERFFGPGTRLTVL.

As for this clone: This may be a read error: a much more frequent sequence differs by one nucleotide. The V and J genes are TRBV9 and TRBJ2-7; weak D call: TRBD1 (6 bases). CDR1 and CDR2 from the germline V gene are SGDLS and YYNGEE. The CDR3 has 15 amino acids. The CDR3 spells CASGVDRGSWGEQYF. The CDR3 DNA reads as TGTGCCAGCGGCGTAGATAGGGGGAGCTGGGGCGAGCAGTACTTC.

The chain uses TRBV7-2 and TRBJ2-5; 8 bases are shared with TRBD2. With the DNA end fitting TRBJ2-7 better, the J assignment may be wrong. This CDR3 contains 15 residues. CDR1 is SGHTA and CDR2 is FQGNSA in the germline V gene. The CDR3 DNA is TGTGCCAGCAGCTTAGTGACTAGCGAAACCTACGAGCAGTACTTC. It specifies CASSLVTSETYEQYF.

Only a few counts were recorded for this clone. V and J are TRBV20-1 and TRBJ1-2, with D hard to call. Trimming removed 5 bases from V and 6 bases from J, with 10 bases in between. Germline V gives CDR1 DFQATT, CDR2 SNEGSKA (reference sequence). The CDR3 is made up of 11 amino acids. The CDR3 region is CSALNANGYTF. CDR3 DNA: TGCAGTGCTCTTAATGCGAATGGCTACACCTTC.

This clone was observed a handful of times. The chain links TRBV30 to TRBJ2-7; tentatively, D is TRBD1 (6 bases). Trimming took off 0 bases at V and 6 bases at J, with 9 bases between the two ends. The CDR3 covers 12 residues. Germline lookup yields CDR1 GTSNPN and CDR2 SVGIG (reference sequence). CDR3: CAWSVSGVEQYF. The CDR3 region has the DNA TGTGCCTGGAGTGTATCAGGGGTCGAGCAGTACTTC.

This clone appeared a single time. V gene TRBV5-1 combines with J gene TRBJ2-3; D may be TRBD1 (6 bases). Germline V gene lookup returns CDR1 SGHRS and CDR2 YFSETQ. V was cut by 3 bases and J by 0 bases, with 8 bases left in between. This CDR3 region has 14 residues. In DNA form, the CDR3 reads TGCGCCAGCAGCTCCGGACAGAGCACAGATACGCAGTATTTT. This gives the protein CASSSGQSTDTQYF.

This clone was recorded many times. The chain has TRBV11-1 and TRBJ2-7; TRBD2 aligns across 13 bases. The CDR3 is made up of 16 amino acids. Germline V gene sequence: CDR1 SGHAT, CDR2 FQDESV (reference sequence). J gave up 2 bases and V 5 bases, and 6 bases lay outside the gene matches. This chain's CDR3 is CASSLTGTSGTYEQYF. In DNA form, the CDR3 reads TGTGCCAGCAGCCTCACCGGGACTAGCGGGACCTACGAGCAGTACTTC.

The V call is TRBV6-1, the J call TRBJ2-7, with 7 bases identical to TRBD2. This CDR3 has 15 amino acids. Germline CDR1 MNHNS, CDR2 SASEGT. V gave up 5 bases and J gave up 0 bases; unmatched junction bases: 7. The CDR3 loop is CASSPSSGRSYEQYF. The CDR3, as DNA: TGTGCCAGCAGTCCATCTAGCGGACGCTCCTACGAGCAGTACTTC.

This clone was seen once. V is TRBV28 and J is TRBJ1-1; possibly TRBD1 for D (6 bases). Germline lookup yields CDR1 MDHEN and CDR2 SYDVKM. V lost 5 bases and J 4 bases, leaving 17 bases between the germline ends. The length of the CDR3 is 15 residues. The CDR3 loop reads CASSTYRQDRTEAFF. The CDR3 DNA reads as TGTGCCAGCAGTACCTATCGACAGGACCGCACTGAAGCTTTCTTT.

With respect to this clone: The sample contains more than one DNA sequence encoding this CDR3. CDR3 protein: CASSGSPYEQYF. In nucleotides, the CDR3 is TGTGCCAGCAGTGGCAGCCCCTACGAGCAGTACTTC. V usage is TRBV25-1 and J usage is TRBJ2-7; no firm D call. This CDR3 contains 12 residues. Trimming cost V 4 bases and J 2 bases, with 6 bases left between them. Germline V gives CDR1 MGHDK, CDR2 SYGVNS.

This clone is termed medium-sized (0.01 to 0.1%). CDR3 nucleotides: TGTGCCAGCAGCCAAGACGAGGGGCAGGGCGTCGACGAGCAGTACTTC. Amino acid sequence: CASSQDEGQGVDEQYF. V gene TRBV4-2 combines with J gene TRBJ2-7; the D gene could be TRBD1 or TRBD2 (5 bases each). The CDR3 totals 16 residues. Germline CDR1 LGHNA, CDR2 YNFKEQ. Between the trimmed V and J ends, which lost 0 bases and 5 bases, there was a span of 17 bases.

This clone was recorded a few times. This chain links TRBV2 with TRBJ2-7; D could derive from TRBD1 or TRBD2 (5 bases each). The CDR3 extends over 14 amino acids. V lost 6 bases and J lost 2, with 14 bases in between. The germline gives CDR1 SNHLY, CDR2 FYNNEI. This CDR3 is CASRGTAKPYEQYF. DNA for the CDR3: TGTGCCAGCAGAGGGACGGCGAAACCCTACGAGCAGTACTTC.